The rows below give T cell receptor beta chains drawn from one sample of a study of blood T cell repertoires in COVID-19. Assay used: immunoSEQ multiplex PCR; TCRdb lists only in-frame clones, some missing. The sample has some 300,000 clones; more than 75% are singletons. Sequenced input: PBMCs or T cells enriched from blood (not recorded which). The receptors originated from a woman aged 55-70 years in a cohort exposed to, infected with or recovered from COVID-19 (not recorded which). Both conserved end residues are part of each CDR3. A D gene is named only where the DNA matches it firmly. Clone size is given for some rows only: seen once, a few or many times, or a class if the clone is expanded.

abundance | j_gene | d_gene | v_gene | CDR3aa | CDR3nt
once | TRBJ2-1 | . | TRBV27 | CASSLSRGTESYNEQFF | TGTGCCAGCAGTTTATCACGGGGGACAGAGTCCTACAATGAGCAGTTCTTC
. | TRBJ1-6 | TRBD1 | TRBV5-1 | CASSLEPGGNSPLHF | TGCGCCAGCAGCCTGGAACCAGGGGGCAATTCACCCCTCCACTTT
. | TRBJ2-3 | . | TRBV4-2 | CASSQGGTSYTQYF | TGTGCCAGCAGCCAAGGAGGGACTTCGTATACGCAGTATTTT
. | TRBJ2-1 | TRBD2 | TRBV7-9 | CASPFGAGGSSYNEQFF | TGTGCCAGCCCCTTCGGGGCGGGAGGGAGCTCCTACAATGAGCAGTTCTTC
few | TRBJ2-7 | TRBD1 | TRBV25-1 | CASSEWQGANEQYF | TGTGCCAGCAGTGAATGGCAGGGGGCCAACGAGCAGTACTTC
. | TRBJ1-1 | . | TRBV7-8 | CASSLVRGGLPEAFF | TGTGCCAGCAGCTTAGTACGCGGGGGTTTGCCTGAAGCTTTCTTT
. | TRBJ2-5 | TRBD1 | TRBV5-4 | CASSPWTGTAETQYF | TGTGCCAGCAGCCCCTGGACAGGGACGGCGGAGACCCAGTACTTC
few | TRBJ2-5 | TRBD1 | TRBV2 | CASSRRTGRGETQYF | TGTGCCAGCTCTAGGAGGACAGGGAGAGGAGAGACCCAGTACTTC
. | TRBJ2-7 | . | TRBV27 | CASSFKLAPYEQYF | TGTGCCAGCAGTTTTAAACTAGCTCCCTACGAGCAGTACTTC
. | TRBJ1-5 | TRBD1 | TRBV28 | CASSFRDRNNQPQHF | TGTGCCAGCAGTTTCCGGGACAGAAACAATCAGCCCCAGCATTTT
. | TRBJ2-1 | . | TRBV29-1 | CSVVEGIYNEQFF | TGCAGCGTTGTGGAGGGGATCTACAATGAGCAGTTCTTC
once | TRBJ2-5 | TRBD2 | TRBV5-4 | CASSLEASGETQYF | TGTGCCAGCAGCTTGGAGGCTAGCGGTGAGACCCAGTACTTC
. | TRBJ1-4 | . | TRBV18 | CASSPRGLANEKLFF | TGTGCCAGCTCACCCCGGGGGTTGGCTAATGAAAAACTGTTTTTT
. | TRBJ2-7 | TRBD2 | TRBV4-2 | CASSQEAAGGPYEQYF | TGTGCCAGCAGCCAAGAAGCGGCGGGAGGTCCGTACGAGCAGTACTTC
. | TRBJ1-1 | . | TRBV7-2 | CASTPGTGSWPEAFF | TGTGCCAGCACCCCGGGAACAGGGTCTTGGCCTGAAGCTTTCTTT
. | TRBJ2-1 | TRBD1 | TRBV7-8 | CASRRETGIGYNEQFF | TGTGCCAGCAGAAGGGAGACAGGGATCGGCTACAATGAGCAGTTCTTC
few | TRBJ2-3 | . | TRBV19 | CASSWLVRSF | TGTGCCAGTAGTTGGCTAGTCCGAAGTTTT
. | TRBJ1-1 | TRBD1 | TRBV6-5 | CASTLDRGNTEAFF | TGTGCCAGCACCCTGGACAGGGGGAACACTGAAGCTTTCTTT
. | TRBJ2-5 | . | TRBV4-2 | CASSYRRFQETQYF | TGTGCCAGCAGCTACAGGAGATTCCAAGAGACCCAGTACTTC
. | TRBJ2-7 | TRBD1 | TRBV5-1 | CASSVEPGQGYEQYF | TGCGCCAGCAGCGTTGAGCCGGGACAGGGCTACGAGCAGTACTTC
. | TRBJ2-3 | TRBD1 | TRBV11-3 | CASSLGQTTDTQYF | TGTGCCAGCAGCCTGGGACAGACCACAGATACGCAGTATTTT
. | TRBJ2-3 | . | TRBV5-1 | CASSFSPGTDTQYF | TGCGCCAGCAGCTTTTCCCCGGGCACAGATACGCAGTATTTT
. | TRBJ1-3 | . | TRBV6-5 | CASRGRGTSGNTIYF | TGTGCCAGCAGGGGCAGGGGCACGTCTGGAAACACCATATATTTT
once | TRBJ2-1 | TRBD2 | TRBV6-5 | CASRTGTSGFQFF | TGTGCCAGCAGGACCGGGACTAGCGGGTTCCAGTTCTTC
. | TRBJ2-5 | TRBD2 | TRBV11-2 | CASSSSILAGEETQYF | TGTGCCAGCAGCTCCTCTATCCTAGCGGGAGAAGAGACCCAGTACTTC
once | TRBJ1-5 | TRBD1 | TRBV3-1/TRBV3-2 | CASSWTGNQPQHF | TGTGCCAGCAGTTGGACAGGGAATCAGCCCCAGCATTTT
. | TRBJ2-3 | TRBD2 | TRBV3-1/TRBV3-2 | CASSGTSGSMDTQYF | TGTGCCAGCTCGGGGACTAGCGGGAGTATGGATACGCAGTATTTT
once | TRBJ1-3 | . | TRBV3-1/TRBV3-2 | CASSQEGEVLSGNTIYF | TGTGCCAGCAGCCAAGAAGGAGAGGTGCTCTCTGGAAACACCATATATTTT
. | TRBJ2-1 | . | TRBV10-3 | CATQGRDEQFF | TGTGCCACCCAGGGGAGGGATGAGCAGTTCTTC
. | TRBJ2-7 | TRBD2 | TRBV18 | CASSDPTSGFDEQYF | TGTGCCAGCTCTGATCCGACTAGCGGATTTGACGAGCAGTACTTC
. | TRBJ2-3 | TRBD2 | TRBV27 | CASSPGLDTDTQYF | TGTGCCAGCAGTCCTGGACTAGACACAGATACGCAGTATTTT
. | TRBJ2-4 | . | TRBV19 | CASSMPGGNIQYF | TGTGCCAGTAGTATGCCCGGGGGAAACATTCAGTACTTC
. | TRBJ2-3 | TRBD2 | TRBV5-1 | CASSPRTSGTSDTQYF | TGCGCCAGCAGCCCCAGGACTAGCGGGACGTCTGATACGCAGTATTTT
. | TRBJ1-1 | . | TRBV6-6 | CASRSLGDTEAFF | TGTGCCAGCAGATCCCTAGGGGACACTGAAGCTTTCTTT
. | TRBJ1-3 | TRBD1 | TRBV7-6 | CASSPRQGEVNTIYF | TGTGCCAGCAGCCCCCGACAGGGGGAGGTGAACACCATATATTTT
. | TRBJ2-7 | TRBD1 | TRBV6-5 | CASSNRQGGSYEQYF | TGTGCCAGCAGCAACCGACAGGGGGGCTCCTACGAGCAGTACTTC
. | TRBJ2-1 | TRBD2 | TRBV6-5 | CASKTSGTSNEQFF | TGTGCCAGCAAAACTAGCGGGACGTCAAATGAGCAGTTCTTC
. | TRBJ1-3 | . | TRBV11-3 | CASSPPNRSLASGNTIYF | TGTGCCAGCAGCCCGCCAAACAGGAGCCTGGCCTCTGGAAACACCATATATTTT
once | TRBJ2-5 | TRBD2 | TRBV7-9 | CASSLRLGTSGRNQETQYF | TGTGCCAGCAGCTTAAGGCTAGGGACTAGCGGGAGGAACCAAGAGACCCAGTACTTC
. | TRBJ2-3 | TRBD2 | TRBV27 | CASSPLGGLNTDTQYF | TGTGCCAGCAGCCCACTGGGGGGGTTAAACACAGATACGCAGTATTTT
. | TRBJ1-5 | TRBD1 | TRBV5-4 | CASSATGTGLPNSNQPQHF | TGTGCCAGCAGCGCGACCGGGACAGGGCTCCCAAATAGCAATCAGCCCCAGCATTTT
few | TRBJ2-2 | . | TRBV27 | CASSWVPTKGTGELFF | TGTGCCAGCAGTTGGGTCCCGACCAAGGGGACCGGGGAGCTGTTTTTT
. | TRBJ2-1 | TRBD2 | TRBV7-2 | CASSLGLADEQFF | TGTGCCAGCAGCCTTGGACTAGCAGATGAGCAGTTCTTC
. | TRBJ2-6 | . | TRBV6-5 | CAGRGTSGANVLTF | TGTGCCGGAAGGGGGACCTCTGGGGCCAACGTCCTGACTTTC
. | TRBJ2-1 | TRBD2 | TRBV5-1 | CASSLLALNDEQFF | TGCGCCAGCAGCCTACTAGCGCTAAACGATGAGCAGTTCTTC